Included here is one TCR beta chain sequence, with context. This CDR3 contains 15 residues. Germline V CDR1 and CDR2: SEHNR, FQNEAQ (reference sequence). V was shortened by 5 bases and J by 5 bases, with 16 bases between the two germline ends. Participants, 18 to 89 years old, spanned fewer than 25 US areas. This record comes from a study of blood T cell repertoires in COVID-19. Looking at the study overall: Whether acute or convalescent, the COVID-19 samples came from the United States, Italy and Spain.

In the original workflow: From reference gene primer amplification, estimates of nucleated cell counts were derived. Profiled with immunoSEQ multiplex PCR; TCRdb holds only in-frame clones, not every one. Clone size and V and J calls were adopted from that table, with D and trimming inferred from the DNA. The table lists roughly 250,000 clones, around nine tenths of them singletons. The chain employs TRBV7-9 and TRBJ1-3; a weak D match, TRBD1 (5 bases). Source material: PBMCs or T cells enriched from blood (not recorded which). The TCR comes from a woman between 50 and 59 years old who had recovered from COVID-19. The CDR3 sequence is CASSREQGSRNTIYF. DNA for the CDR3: TGTGCCAGCAGCAGAGAGCAGGGTAGTAGAAACACCATATATTTT.